A single sample is the source of the 32 T cell receptor beta chains below, sequenced in a study of early T cells in non-severe SARS-CoV-2 infection. TCRdb fed the 5' RACE reads into MiXCR, producing one record per CDR3 protein. This table has roughly 92,000 distinct CDR3 sequences, about 12% appearing once. This sample comprised whole blood, obtained at baseline. The origin of the receptors is an adult who was a healthcare worker with PCR-confirmed SARS-CoV-2 infection or an uninfected control (not recorded which).

This clonotype has a handful of counts. The chain employs TRBV11-2 and TRBJ2-5; 9 bases match TRBD1. CDR1 SGHAT and CDR2 FQNNGV come from the germline V gene. V was clipped by 1 base and J by 0 bases; unmatched bases: 9. This CDR3 contains 18 residues. CDR3 coding DNA: TGTGCCAGCAGCTTAGGAGGTGGGACAGGGCTCAACCAAGAGACCCAGTACTTC. Its protein product is CASSLGGGTGLNQETQYF.

This clonotype was picked up a small number of times. The CDR3 here is CAWSGLGNSPLHF. DNA of the CDR3: TGTGCCTGGAGCGGTTTGGGCAATTCACCCCTCCACTTT. The genes are TRBV30 and TRBJ1-6; D unclear. V was pared by 3 bases and J by 7 bases, with 10 bases between. Germline CDR1 reads GTSNPN; CDR2 reads SVGIG (reference sequence). This CDR3 is 13 amino acids long.

This clonotype was found a few times. The chain recombines TRBV27 with TRBJ1-1, with TRBD1 identical over 8 bases. Germline lookup yields CDR1 MNHEY and CDR2 SMNVEV (reference sequence). The CDR3 covers 17 residues. After removal of 2 bases from V and 4 bases from J, the junction contained 12 bases not matched to a gene. CDR3 nucleotides: TGTGCCAGCAGTTTAAGTGGACAGGGAAAGTTGGTCACTGAAGCTTTCTTT. Translated, it gives CASSLSGQGKLVTEAFF.

This clonotype was seen a few times. The genes are TRBV12-3 or TRBV12-4 and TRBJ1-1; TRBD1 matches 8 bases. Trimming removed 6 bases from V and 0 bases from J; junction bases left unmatched: 9. The CDR3 consists of 16 residues. DNA of the CDR3: TGTGCCAGCAGCCGAACCGGGACAGGCTTGAACACTGAAGCTTTCTTT. It specifies CASSRTGTGLNTEAFF.

The genes are TRBV20-1 and TRBJ2-7, with 8 nucleotides matching TRBD1. In germline, CDR1 is DFQATT, CDR2 SNEGSKA (reference sequence). The CDR3 is 15 residues long. After removal of 0 bases from V and 2 bases from J, the junction contained 6 bases not matched to a gene. The CDR3 DNA is TGCAGTGCTAGAGATTTACTGGGACAGGCCTACGAGCAGTACTTC. Translating gives CSARDLLGQAYEQYF.

In this sample, this clonotype turned up a few times. The chain employs TRBV29-1 and TRBJ2-7, with 7 positions matching TRBD2. The ends lost 5 bases at V and 2 bases at J; junction bases unmatched: 12. Germline V gives CDR1 SQVTM, CDR2 ANQGSEA. The CDR3 extends over 15 amino acids. The CDR3 DNA reads TGCAGCGTTCTGGGTGGCGGGAGTGTGGCCTACGAGCAGTACTTC. This encodes CSVLGGGSVAYEQYF.

This clonotype was counted ten times or more. This chain joins TRBV7-9 and TRBJ2-1; D possibly corresponds to TRBD1 (5 bases). CDR1 and CDR2 from the germline V gene are SEHNR and FQNEAQ (reference sequence). The CDR3 spans 16 residues. Trimming took off 6 bases at V and 2 bases at J, with 17 bases between the two ends. CDR3 sequence (DNA): TGTGCCAGCAGTGTAGCCAGGCAGGGCCCCTACAATGAGCAGTTCTTC. This codes for CASSVARQGPYNEQFF.

This clonotype was recorded at least ten times. J is TRBJ2-5 and V is TRBV12-5; D is perhaps TRBD2 (6 bases). V was shortened by 5 bases and J by 0 bases, with 13 bases between the two germline ends. The CDR3 sequence is 15 residues long. CDR1 LGHNT and CDR2 FRNRAP come from the germline V gene. DNA of the CDR3: TGTGCTAGTGGTCACGGCGGGGCGTACCAAGAGACCCAGTACTTC. Its protein is CASGHGGAYQETQYF.

This clonotype was seen at least ten times. The rearrangement uses TRBV2 and TRBJ2-1, with D unclear. Between the trimmed V and J ends, which lost 5 bases and 3 bases, there was a span of 14 bases. Germline loops: CDR1 SNHLY, CDR2 FYNNEI. CDR3 length equals 15 residues. CDR3 residues: CASSSVIGSYNEQFF. Written as DNA, the CDR3 is TGTGCCAGCAGTTCGGTCATCGGAAGCTACAATGAGCAGTTCTTC.

This clonotype was seen repeatedly, ten times or more. The V gene is TRBV7-8, the J gene TRBJ1-2, with TRBD1 matching 9 bases. The CDR3 loop spans 15 amino acids. Germline V gene sequence: CDR1 SGHVS, CDR2 FQNEAQ. Losses at the gene ends were 5 bases for V and 2 bases for J; bases not matched to a gene: 6. The CDR3 region is CASSARTGENYGYTF. In DNA form, the CDR3 reads TGTGCCAGCAGCGCGCGGACAGGGGAAAACTATGGCTACACCTTC.

The chain links TRBV5-4 to TRBJ2-7; no clear D. V lost 0 bases, J lost 10 bases, and 8 bases lay in between. Germline-derived CDR1 and CDR2 are SGHNT and YYREEE (reference sequence). This CDR3 comprises 11 residues. This chain's CDR3 is CASSLGDDQYF. As DNA, the CDR3 is TGTGCCAGCAGCTTGGGGGATGACCAGTACTTC.

This clonotype was counted between two and nine times. This CDR3 reads CASITAGGYEQYF. CDR3 nucleotides: TGTGCCAGCATTACGGCAGGGGGCTACGAGCAGTACTTC. This chain links TRBV2 with TRBJ2-7; 7 nucleotides align to TRBD1. The trim removed 7 bases at V and 3 bases at J, leaving 6 bases unmatched. The CDR3 sequence is 13 residues long. The V gene's germline CDR1 is SNHLY and CDR2 FYNNEI.

This clonotype was seen only a few times. The rearrangement links TRBV9 to TRBJ2-7, with D unclear. Trimming removed 4 bases from V and 0 bases from J, with 11 bases in between. CDR3 length equals 14 residues. Germline V gene data show CDR1 as SGDLS and CDR2 as YYNGEE. CDR3 sequence reads: CASSSDPISYEQYF. The CDR3 region has the DNA TGTGCCAGCAGCTCGGACCCGATCTCCTACGAGCAGTACTTC.

This clonotype was counted a few times. The chain uses TRBV24-1 and TRBJ2-5, with a weak D call TRBD2 (6 bases). V was clipped by 2 bases and J by 1 base, with 10 bases between them. This CDR3 is built from 15 residues. Germline V gene data show CDR1 as KGHDR and CDR2 as SFDVKD. As DNA, the CDR3 is TGTGCCACCAGTGATTCACGGGGGTTCCAAGAGACCCAGTACTTC. It yields the protein CATSDSRGFQETQYF.

The genes are TRBV9 and TRBJ2-1, with 8 bases identical to TRBD1. With V trimmed by 0 bases and J by 7 bases, 9 bases remained unmatched. Germline CDR1 SGDLS, CDR2 YYNGEE. CDR3 length: 16 residues. The CDR3 loop is CASSVEDRVLGNEQFF. CDR3 DNA sequence: TGTGCCAGCAGCGTAGAGGACAGGGTTCTTGGGAATGAGCAGTTCTTC.

V is TRBV30 and J is TRBJ1-6, with D possibly matching TRBD1 (5 bases). Germline loops: CDR1 GTSNPN, CDR2 SVGIG (reference sequence). The CDR3 extends over 12 amino acids. Between the trimmed V and J ends, which lost 5 bases and 7 bases, there was a span of 9 bases. This CDR3 reads CAWEGLNSPLHF. The CDR3 DNA reads TGTGCCTGGGAGGGACTAAATTCACCCCTCCACTTT. The full variable domain, in which reference TRBV30 and TRBJ1-6 provide the parts outside the CDR3, is SQTIHQWPATLVQPVGSPLSLECTVEGTSNPNLYWYRQAAGRGLQLLFYSVGIGQISSEVPQNLSASRPQDRQFILSSKKLLLSDSGFYLCAWEGLNSPLHFGNGTRLTVT.

There are a few counts of this clonotype. The V and J genes are TRBV7-3 and TRBJ2-2, with a possible D match to TRBD1 (6 bases). V was trimmed by 6 bases and J by 0 bases, leaving 11 bases between them. Germline V gives CDR1 SGHTA, CDR2 FQGTGA. The CDR3 spans 15 residues. The CDR3 loop reads CASRGTSSNTGELFF. CDR3 DNA sequence: TGTGCCAGCAGGGGGACATCGTCGAACACCGGGGAGCTGTTTTTT.

This clonotype was observed a handful of times. V usage is TRBV10-3 and J usage is TRBJ1-2, with a possible D match to TRBD1 (5 bases). V lost 10 bases to trimming and J lost 3 bases, with 15 bases between them. CDR1 and CDR2 from the germline V gene are ENHRY and SYGVKD. The CDR3 extends over 13 amino acids. CDR3 nucleotides: TGTGCCAGCAGGGCCAGCTCTGACTATGGCTACACCTTC. It yields the protein CASRASSDYGYTF.

This chain connects TRBV5-1 to TRBJ1-2; D uncertain. The CDR3 totals 14 residues. Germline V lookup: CDR1 SGHRS, CDR2 YFSETQ. V lost 1 base and J 1 base, leaving 8 bases between the germline ends. Here the CDR3 reads CASSLRGGNYGYTF. The CDR3 coding sequence is TGCGCCAGCAGCTTGCGGGGAGGTAACTATGGCTACACCTTC.

The chain is built from TRBV11-2 and TRBJ2-7; the D is unclear. Trimming pared 3 bases from V and 0 bases from J, leaving 9 bases between. The CDR3 totals 14 residues. The germline gives CDR1 SGHAT, CDR2 FQNNGV. CDR3 DNA: TGTGCCAGCAGCTTGGGCCTCAGCTCCTACGAGCAGTACTTC. Its translation is CASSLGLSSYEQYF.

The gene calls are TRBV6-6 and TRBJ2-4; TRBD1 agrees at 8 bases. The germline CDR1 and CDR2 sequences are MNHNY and SVGAGI (reference sequence). V lost 7 bases, J lost 0 bases, and 2 bases stayed unmatched. CDR3 length: 14 residues. In DNA form, the CDR3 reads TGTGCCAGCACCACAGGGGGAGCCAAAAACATTCAGTACTTC. Translating gives CASTTGGAKNIQYF.

The gene calls are TRBV28 and TRBJ2-7; D is ambiguous. Trimming took off 1 base at V and 3 bases at J, with 10 bases between the two ends. The CDR3 contains 14 residues. The germline gives CDR1 MDHEN, CDR2 SYDVKM. CDR3 region: CASSLFAEHYEQYF. CDR3 coding DNA: TGTGCCAGCAGTTTATTTGCGGAGCACTACGAGCAGTACTTC.

This clonotype was observed a handful of times. The chain employs TRBV20-1 and TRBJ1-5, with 7 bases aligning to TRBD1. V trimming: 0 bases; J trimming: 3 bases; junction bases outside the gene matches: 8. The CDR3 sequence is 16 residues long. Germline CDR1 and CDR2: DFQATT and SNEGSKA (reference sequence). DNA of the CDR3: TGCAGTGCTAGAGAATTCGCCGGGACAGACAATCAGCCCCAGCATTTT. It yields the protein CSAREFAGTDNQPQHF.

The V call is TRBV27, the J call TRBJ2-7; unclear D gene. Trimming stripped 3 bases from V and 2 bases from J, with 8 bases between. The germline V gene encodes CDR1 MNHEY and CDR2 SMNVEV (reference sequence). This CDR3 comprises 13 residues. The CDR3 region has the DNA TGTGCCAGCAGTTTGCAGGAAACCTACGAGCAGTACTTC. Protein sequence: CASSLQETYEQYF.

In this sample, this clonotype turned up a few times. This sequence joins TRBV6-1 and TRBJ1-2; no reliable D call. CDR1 is MNHNS, CDR2 SASEGT, per germline. Trimming pared 7 bases from V and 4 bases from J, leaving 22 bases between. This CDR3 is built from 16 residues. The chain's CDR3 is CASIAGDLTRFYGYTF. In nucleotides, the CDR3 is TGTGCCAGCATCGCAGGAGACCTTACCCGGTTCTATGGCTACACCTTC.

This clonotype was seen repeatedly, ten times or more. The J gene is TRBJ1-6, the V gene TRBV28, with D perhaps TRBD1 (6 bases). V lost 5 bases and J 7 bases, leaving 9 bases between the germline ends. Germline-derived CDR1 and CDR2 are MDHEN and SYDVKM. There are 13 residues in the CDR3. CDR3 protein: CASSPDRNSPLHF. DNA of the CDR3: TGTGCCAGCAGTCCGGACAGAAATTCACCCCTCCACTTT.

This clonotype was seen many times. The chain joins TRBV6-1 to TRBJ2-7, with D perhaps given as TRBD1 or TRBD2 (5 bases each). V lost 2 bases and J 6 bases, leaving 11 bases between the germline ends. This CDR3 has 13 amino acids. CDR1 MNHNS and CDR2 SASEGT come from the germline V gene. This CDR3 is CASSEMGVSEQYF. DNA of the CDR3: TGTGCCAGCAGTGAAATGGGGGTGAGCGAGCAGTACTTC.

The sample holds many counts of this clonotype. CDR3 sequence (DNA): TGTGCCAGCACTAACAGTGCTGGGACCCAGTACTTC. Residues: CASTNSAGTQYF. This rearrangement joins TRBV6-5 to TRBJ2-5; no clear D gene. V dropped 7 bases and J dropped 7 bases, with 13 bases sitting between them. The length of the CDR3 is 12 residues. Per the germline V gene, CDR1 is MNHEY and CDR2 is SVGAGI.

The chain has TRBV6-6 and TRBJ2-3; unclear D gene. Per the germline V gene, CDR1 is MNHNY and CDR2 is SVGAGI (reference sequence). Trimming removed 2 bases at V and 6 bases at J, with 12 bases between. CDR3 length: 14 amino acids. The CDR3 sequence: CASSYGVGSDTQYF. In nucleotides, the CDR3 is TGTGCCAGCAGTTACGGGGTAGGGTCTGATACGCAGTATTTT.

The chain uses TRBV29-1 and TRBJ2-1, with 8 positions matching TRBD2. Germline V gene data show CDR1 as SQVTM and CDR2 as ANQGSEA. The CDR3 loop spans 15 amino acids. Trimming at V came to 1 base and at J to 6 bases, leaving 8 bases not matched to a gene. The CDR3 DNA sequence: TGCAGCGTTGAAGTCGCCGGGGGGGGTCCCAATGAGCAGTTCTTC. This encodes CSVEVAGGGPNEQFF.

This chain uses TRBV12-3 or TRBV12-4 with TRBJ1-2; possibly TRBD1 for D (5 bases). CDR3 length: 13 residues. The V and J ends lost 2 bases and 7 bases respectively, with 11 bases between them. The CDR3, as DNA: TGTGCCAGCAGTTTACAGGGATCCGGTGGCTACACCTTC. It codes for CASSLQGSGGYTF.

The genes are TRBV20-1 and TRBJ2-1; the D gene is possibly TRBD2 (6 bases). The germline V gene has CDR1 DFQATT and CDR2 SNEGSKA (reference sequence). The germline V and J ends were trimmed by 0 bases and 7 bases, with 16 bases remaining between them. The CDR3 extends over 15 amino acids. CDR3 sequence reads: CSARDPRRDINEQFF. In DNA form, the CDR3 reads TGCAGTGCTAGAGATCCTAGGAGGGATATAAATGAGCAGTTCTTC.